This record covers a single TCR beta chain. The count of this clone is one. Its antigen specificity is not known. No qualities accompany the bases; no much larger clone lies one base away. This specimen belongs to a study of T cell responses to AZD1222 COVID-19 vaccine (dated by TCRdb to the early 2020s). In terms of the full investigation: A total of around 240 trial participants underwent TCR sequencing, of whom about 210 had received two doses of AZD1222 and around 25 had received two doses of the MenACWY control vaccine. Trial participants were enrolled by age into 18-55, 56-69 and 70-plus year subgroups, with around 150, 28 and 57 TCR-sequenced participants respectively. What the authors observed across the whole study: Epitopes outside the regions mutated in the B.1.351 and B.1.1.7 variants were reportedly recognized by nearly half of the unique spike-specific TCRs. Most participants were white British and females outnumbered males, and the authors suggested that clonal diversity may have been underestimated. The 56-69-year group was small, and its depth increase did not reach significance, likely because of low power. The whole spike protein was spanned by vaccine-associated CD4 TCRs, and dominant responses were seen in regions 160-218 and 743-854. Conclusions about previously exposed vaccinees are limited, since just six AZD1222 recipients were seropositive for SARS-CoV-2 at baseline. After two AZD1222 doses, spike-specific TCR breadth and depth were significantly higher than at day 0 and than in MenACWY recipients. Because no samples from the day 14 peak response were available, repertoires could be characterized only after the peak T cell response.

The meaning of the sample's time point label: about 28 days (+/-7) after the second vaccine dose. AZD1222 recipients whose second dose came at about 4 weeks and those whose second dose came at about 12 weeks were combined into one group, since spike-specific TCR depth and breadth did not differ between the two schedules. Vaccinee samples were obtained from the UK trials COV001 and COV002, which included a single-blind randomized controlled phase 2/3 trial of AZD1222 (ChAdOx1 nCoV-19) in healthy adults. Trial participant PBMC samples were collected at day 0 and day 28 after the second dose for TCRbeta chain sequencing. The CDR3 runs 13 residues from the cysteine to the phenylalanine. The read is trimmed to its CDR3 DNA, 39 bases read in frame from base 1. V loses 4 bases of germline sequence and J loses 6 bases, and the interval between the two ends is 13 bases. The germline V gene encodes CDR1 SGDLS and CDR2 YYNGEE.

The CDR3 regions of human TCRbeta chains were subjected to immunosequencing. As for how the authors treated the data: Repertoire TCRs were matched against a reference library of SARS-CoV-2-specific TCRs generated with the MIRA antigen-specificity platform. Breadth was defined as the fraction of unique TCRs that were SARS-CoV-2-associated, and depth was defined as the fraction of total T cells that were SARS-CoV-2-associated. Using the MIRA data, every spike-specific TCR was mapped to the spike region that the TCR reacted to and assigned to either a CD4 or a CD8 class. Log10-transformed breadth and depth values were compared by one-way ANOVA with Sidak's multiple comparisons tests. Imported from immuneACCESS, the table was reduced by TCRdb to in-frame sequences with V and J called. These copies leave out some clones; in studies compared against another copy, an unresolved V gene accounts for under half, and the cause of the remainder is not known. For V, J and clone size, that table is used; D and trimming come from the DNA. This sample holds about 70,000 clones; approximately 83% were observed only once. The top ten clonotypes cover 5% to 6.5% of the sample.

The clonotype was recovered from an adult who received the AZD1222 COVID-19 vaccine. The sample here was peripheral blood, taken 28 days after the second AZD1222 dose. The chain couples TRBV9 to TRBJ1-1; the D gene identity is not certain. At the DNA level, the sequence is TGTGCCAGCAGCAACCCGGCTGGGGCTGAAGCTTTCTTT. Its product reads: CASSNPAGAEAFF.